The rows below give T cell receptor beta chains drawn from one sample of a study of blood T cell repertoires in COVID-19. Clones were sequenced by immunoSEQ multiplex PCR, and TCRdb holds only the in-frame ones, with some missing. Found here are roughly 230,000 clones, about 88% of them singletons; the top ten hold 5% to 7.5%. Sequencing was done on a sample of PBMCs or T cells enriched from blood (not recorded which). The receptors were gathered from a woman aged 45 to 65 who had been exposed to COVID-19. CDR3s include the opening cysteine and the closing phenylalanine or tryptophan. Each record gives: D gene, clone size, J gene, V gene, CDR3 protein, CDR3 DNA. A D gene is named only where the DNA matches it firmly. Clone size, where shown, is once, few, many, or a class for clones that have expanded.

>-|-|TRBJ2-7|TRBV7-7
CASSSDRRGEQYF
TGTGCCAGCAGCTCCGACAGGCGCGGCGAGCAGTACTTC
>-|-|TRBJ2-1|TRBV7-8
CASRAEEGGNEQFF
TGTGCCAGCAGGGCTGAGGAGGGAGGTAATGAGCAGTTCTTC
>TRBD1|once|TRBJ1-5|TRBV19
CASSPSTGGSNQPQHF
TGTGCCAGTAGTCCCTCCACAGGGGGTAGCAATCAGCCCCAGCATTTT
>TRBD1|-|TRBJ1-2|TRBV5-1
CASSLPGQELSYTF
TGCGCCAGCAGCTTACCGGGACAGGAGCTATCCTACACCTTC
>-|few|TRBJ1-6|TRBV18
CASSPWSWNSPLHF
TGTGCCAGCTCACCATGGAGTTGGAATTCACCCCTCCACTTT
>-|-|TRBJ1-3|TRBV7-9
CASGGPGSNGNTIYF
TGTGCCAGCGGGGGCCCCGGGTCCAATGGAAACACCATATATTTT
>TRBD1|-|TRBJ1-2|TRBV25-1
CASSRDREDIYGYTF
TGTGCCAGCAGCCGAGACAGGGAGGATATCTATGGCTACACCTTC
>TRBD2|-|TRBJ2-3|TRBV5-6
CASSLVSGGRTDTQYF
TGTGCCAGCAGCTTGGTTAGCGGGGGCCGCACAGATACGCAGTATTTT
>-|-|TRBJ1-2|TRBV10-2
CASSEAGDNYGYTF
TGCGCCAGCAGTGAGGCGGGGGACAACTATGGCTACACCTTC
>-|-|TRBJ1-4|TRBV19
CASSINGRVNEKLFF
TGTGCCAGTAGTATCAACGGCCGGGTTAATGAAAAACTGTTTTTT